Below, one T cell receptor (beta chain) is given with its context. The antigen is unknown. Sequencing relied on immunoSEQ assay v3.0, run at survey level. The table came from immunoSEQ multiplex PCR; TCRdb's copy has only in-frame clones and leaves some out. Of tens of thousands of clones detected, 70% to 90% appear once; the ten largest clones hold more than 4.5%. Germline V CDR1 and CDR2: SGHRS, YFSETQ. The CDR3 covers 15 residues. V lost 4 bases to trimming and J lost 0 bases, with 13 bases between them. These data belong to a study of long-term antiretroviral therapy in people with HIV. Findings of the study overall: HIV repertoires covered narrower CDR3 length ranges than controls did. Older ART regimens were possibly in use when the blood was collected between 2004 and 2017.

Each donor provided at least one pre-ART PBMC sample and at least two post-ART PBMC samples. This sequence originates from a woman aged 25-40 years with HIV. The J gene is TRBJ1-2, the V gene TRBV5-1, with D possibly being TRBD1 (5 bases). The sequencing used unsorted PBMCs, collected just over 2.7 years before starting antiretroviral therapy. CDR3 region: CASSPGGSANYGYTF. In DNA, the CDR3 is TGCGCCAGCAGCCCGGGGGGGTCAGCTAACTATGGCTACACCTTC.